This is a list of T cell receptor beta chains from one sample in a study of T-cell memory formation after mild COVID-19. TCRdb reprocessed the 5' RACE reads with MiXCR, giving one entry per CDR3 protein. Counted here are some 210,000 distinct CDR3 sequences, around 18% occurring once; the ten biggest clones make up 2.4%. The sequencing sample was made of PBMCs or a T cell subset sorted from them (not recorded which). Receptors originate from an adult woman who had mild COVID-19 (a few samples of this study predate the infection). Cell type and time point are not known. Each CDR3 is given with its conserved first and last residue. Each record gives: J gene, D gene, V gene, CDR3 length, clone size, CDR3 protein, CDR3 DNA. A D gene is named only where the DNA matches it firmly. The size entry is marked missing in some rows and otherwise reads once, few, many or a size class.

>TRBJ1-2|NA|TRBV14|11|many
CASSPGYGYTF
TGTGCCAGCAGCCCTGGCTATGGCTACACCTTC
>TRBJ1-1|NA|TRBV5-1|16|NA
CASSSLRRDGDTEAFF
TGCGCCAGCAGCTCACTTCGACGGGACGGGGACACTGAAGCTTTCTTT
>TRBJ1-6|NA|TRBV7-9|12|few
CASSQLNSPLHF
TGTGCCAGCAGCCAATTAAATTCACCCCTCCACTTT
>TRBJ2-1|TRBD2|TRBV6-2/TRBV6-3|15|few
CASSPTSGSFGEQFF
TGTGCCAGCAGTCCGACTAGCGGGAGTTTCGGTGAGCAGTTCTTC
>TRBJ2-5|TRBD1|TRBV5-1|14|NA
CASSWGQPQETQYF
TGCGCCAGCAGCTGGGGACAGCCTCAAGAGACCCAGTACTTC
>TRBJ2-5|NA|TRBV3-1|16|NA
CASSQGTQNLGETQYF
TGTGCCAGCAGCCAAGGTACCCAAAACTTGGGAGAGACCCAGTACTTC
>TRBJ2-5|NA|TRBV7-2|13|few
CASSFVGTETQYF
TGTGCCAGCAGCTTCGTCGGGACAGAGACCCAGTACTTC
>TRBJ2-3|NA|TRBV10-3|15|NA
CAISEETTSPDTQYF
TGTGCCATCAGTGAGGAGACTACTTCCCCAGATACGCAGTATTTT
>TRBJ1-1|TRBD1|TRBV29-1|14|NA
CSVQTQGRNTEAFF
TGCAGCGTCCAGACACAGGGGAGAAACACTGAAGCTTTCTTT
>TRBJ1-2|NA|TRBV10-3|13|NA
CAISAGANYGYTF
TGTGCCATCAGCGCAGGGGCTAACTATGGCTACACCTTC
>TRBJ1-6|NA|TRBV20-1|16|NA
CSALRQSSSYNSPLHF
TGCAGTGCTCTACGACAGAGTAGCTCCTATAATTCACCCCTCCACTTT
>TRBJ2-7|NA|TRBV7-2|18|many
CASSLGLPGLSLGSEQYF
TGTGCCAGCAGCTTAGGGTTACCGGGGCTTTCCCTAGGGAGCGAGCAGTACTTC
>TRBJ1-5|NA|TRBV25-1|16|few
CASSGGGSWGNQPQHF
TGTGCCAGCAGTGGGGGAGGGAGTTGGGGCAATCAGCCCCAGCATTTT
>TRBJ1-2|NA|TRBV4-1|14|NA
CASSQDPESYGYTF
TGCGCCAGCAGCCAAGATCCAGAATCCTATGGCTACACCTTC
>TRBJ2-1|TRBD2|TRBV12-3/TRBV12-4|17|NA
CASGSSSGPLLSNEQFF
TGTGCCAGCGGGTCCTCTAGCGGTCCTCTCCTCAGCAATGAGCAGTTCTTC
>TRBJ1-1|TRBD1|TRBV7-9|14|NA
CASSSRQGFTEAFF
TGTGCCAGCAGCTCCAGACAGGGATTCACTGAAGCTTTCTTT
>TRBJ2-2|TRBD2|TRBV24-1|16|few
CATSDISSGSPGELFF
TGTGCCACCAGTGATATCTCTAGCGGGAGCCCCGGGGAGCTGTTTTTT
>TRBJ2-1|TRBD2|TRBV30|17|few
CAWKNSRTSGTHGEQFF
TGTGCCTGGAAGAATAGTCGGACTAGCGGGACCCACGGTGAGCAGTTCTTC
>TRBJ2-1|NA|TRBV20-1|12|NA
CSAPTRRNEQFF
TGCAGTGCCCCTACTAGGAGGAATGAGCAGTTCTTC
>TRBJ1-1|TRBD1|TRBV5-1|13|NA
CASSWDSQTEAFF
TGCGCCAGCAGCTGGGACAGTCAGACTGAAGCTTTCTTT
>TRBJ2-7|TRBD1|TRBV3-1|12|few
CASSLPGQGPYF
TGTGCCAGCAGCCTCCCCGGACAGGGACCGTACTTC
>TRBJ1-2|NA|TRBV6-2/TRBV6-3|12|many
CASMRQPYGYTF
TGTGCCAGCATGAGGCAGCCCTATGGCTACACCTTC
>TRBJ2-6|NA|TRBV5-6|14|few
CASSSRVGANVLTF
TGTGCCAGCAGCTCTCGGGTTGGGGCCAACGTCCTGACTTTC
>TRBJ2-1|TRBD2|TRBV5-1|21|few
CASSLPLPGLAGASSYNEQFF
TGCGCCAGCAGCCTGCCCCTACCCGGACTAGCGGGGGCAAGCTCCTACAATGAGCAGTTCTTC
>TRBJ2-1|NA|TRBV30|12|once
CASDGGPNEQFF
TGTGCCTCGGATGGGGGTCCCAATGAGCAGTTCTTC